The clone carrying this TCR beta chain was seen repeatedly, ten times or more. The antigen remains undetermined. The sample comes from a study of T-cell reconstitution after alpha-beta-depleted transplantation in children. The study, taken as a whole, reports: T-cell counts and diversity were attributed mostly to newly produced T cells one year after transplant. Reports say that about two months after transplant, the alpha-beta T cells came out of several hundred graft clones that had expanded.

As it was prepared, the TCRbeta library received unique molecular identifiers. TCRdb ran MiXCR on the PCR reads and lists one entry per CDR3 protein. The sample records approximately 300,000 distinct CDR3 sequences, 11% being singletons. Looked up from germline, CDR1 is DFQATT and CDR2 is SNEGSKA (reference sequence). The CDR3 is made up of 13 amino acids. V lost 6 bases and J lost 0, with 12 bases in between. The source is a male patient under 10 years old who had a stem cell transplant for chronic granulomatous disease, so the T cells may come from the graft donor. This chain links TRBV20-1 with TRBJ2-7, with D tentatively TRBD1 (6 bases). This sample comprised peripheral blood, obtained 180 days after TCRalphabeta/CD19-depleted stem cell transplant. The CDR3 protein is CSADRFSSYEQYF. In DNA, the CDR3 is TGCAGTGCCGACAGGTTCAGCTCCTACGAGCAGTACTTC.